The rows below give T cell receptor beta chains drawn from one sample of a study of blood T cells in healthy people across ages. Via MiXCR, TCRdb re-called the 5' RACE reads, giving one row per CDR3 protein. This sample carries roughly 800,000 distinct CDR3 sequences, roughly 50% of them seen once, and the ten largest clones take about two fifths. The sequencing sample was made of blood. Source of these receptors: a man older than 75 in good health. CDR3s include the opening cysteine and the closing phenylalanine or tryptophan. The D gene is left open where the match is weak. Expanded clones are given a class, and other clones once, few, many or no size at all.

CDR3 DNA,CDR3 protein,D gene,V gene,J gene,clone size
TGTGCCAGCAGCTTAGCGACAGGGCCCAAAAACGTTCAGTACTTC,CASSLATGPKNVQYF,TRBD1,TRBV3-1,TRBJ2-4,once
TGTGCCAGCAGTCTCAGACAGGCGGGTTACTATGGCTACACCTTC,CASSLRQAGYYGYTF,-,TRBV12-3/TRBV12-4,TRBJ1-2,-
TGTGCTAGCAGCCTTGGACTAGCGGGAGAAGTGCAGTTCTTC,CASSLGLAGEVQFF,TRBD2,TRBV7-7,TRBJ2-1,once
TGTGCCAGCAGCCTAGGTTGGAGCGGAGGTCTCTCCTACGAGCAGTACTTC,CASSLGWSGGLSYEQYF,-,TRBV3-1,TRBJ2-7,-
TGTGCCAGCAGCTTAGTGGCGGCGGCCAATGAGCAGTACTTC,CASSLVAAANEQYF,-,TRBV7-2,TRBJ2-7,-
TGTGCCAGCAGTGTAAGGCCCTCCTACGAGCAGTACTTC,CASSVRPSYEQYF,-,TRBV2,TRBJ2-7,-
TGCAGCGTTACCGCCGATGAAGCTTTCTTT,CSVTADEAFF,-,TRBV29-1,TRBJ1-1,-
TGCAGCGTTGAAGGGGGTGACAGGTCGGGAAAACTGTTTTTT,CSVEGGDRSGKLFF,-,TRBV29-1,TRBJ1-4,few
TGTGCCAGCAGCGGCTGGGATACGCAGTATTTT,CASSGWDTQYF,-,TRBV28,TRBJ2-3,-
TGTGCCAGCTCACCCAGAATGGAAGAGACCCAGTACTTC,CASSPRMEETQYF,-,TRBV18,TRBJ2-5,once
TGCAGTGCTAGGCTACAGGATGCCTACTACGAGCAGTACTTC,CSARLQDAYYEQYF,-,TRBV20-1,TRBJ2-7,-
TGTGCCAGCACCCCCCTGACTAGCGGGAGCGCCCGGAATGGGGCCAACGTCCTGACTTTC,CASTPLTSGSARNGANVLTF,TRBD2,TRBV13,TRBJ2-6,-
TGCGCCAGCAGCCCCCGGGCGGGCCAACAAGAGACCCAGTACTTC,CASSPRAGQQETQYF,-,TRBV5-1,TRBJ2-5,-
TGCAGTGCTAAGAGCGGGTCCTACGAGCAGTACTTC,CSAKSGSYEQYF,-,TRBV20-1,TRBJ2-7,few
TGTGCCAGCAGTTTAGTCGGCGTGGAGCAGTTCTTC,CASSLVGVEQFF,-,TRBV12-3/TRBV12-4,TRBJ2-1,-
TGTGCCAGCAGTTTTATCCGGGGTAGGGGTGAAAAACTGTTTTTT,CASSFIRGRGEKLFF,-,TRBV12-3/TRBV12-4,TRBJ1-4,few
TGTGCCAGCAGCTTGGACAGGGGGCAATACAATGAGCAGTTCTTC,CASSLDRGQYNEQFF,TRBD1,TRBV12-3/TRBV12-4,TRBJ2-1,-
TGTGCCAGCTCTACAGGGGCCATCTCCTACGAGCAGTACTTC,CASSTGAISYEQYF,TRBD1,TRBV18,TRBJ2-7,-
TGTGCCAGCAGCCAAGGGGCACCATCGGGACAGCCCCAGCATTTT,CASSQGAPSGQPQHF,-,TRBV4-2,TRBJ1-5,-
TGTGCCGTGCAGATTGGACTAGCGGGAGGGCAAAGGGGGAATGAGCAGTTCTTC,CAVQIGLAGGQRGNEQFF,-,TRBV21-1,TRBJ2-1,-
TGCAGCGTTGCTCAGGGGTCGAGCACGGAAGCTTTCTTT,CSVAQGSSTEAFF,-,TRBV29-1,TRBJ1-1,-
TGTGCCAGCAGTTTATCGGGCGGGAGAAACTACGAGCAGTACTTC,CASSLSGGRNYEQYF,TRBD2,TRBV27,TRBJ2-7,-
TGTGCCACCAGCAGAGATCCTCTCCGTCCAGAGACCCAGTACTTC,CATSRDPLRPETQYF,-,TRBV15,TRBJ2-5,-
TGTGCCAGCAGCGTAGATACCGTCTCGACAAACATTCAGTACTTC,CASSVDTVSTNIQYF,-,TRBV9,TRBJ2-4,-
TGTGCCAGCAGCAAAGGGGGACAGATGCGCTCTGGGGCCAACGTCCTGACTTTC,CASSKGGQMRSGANVLTF,-,TRBV21-1,TRBJ2-6,-
TGTGCCATCAGGGGGACAGCACAGAACACTGAAGCTTTCTTT,CAIRGTAQNTEAFF,TRBD1,TRBV10-3,TRBJ1-1,-
TGTGCCTGGGTTGGAAATGAGCAGTTCTTC,CAWVGNEQFF,-,TRBV2,TRBJ2-1,few
TGTGCCATCAGTGTCTCTGGGACCGGGGAGCTGTTTTTT,CAISVSGTGELFF,-,TRBV10-3,TRBJ2-2,-
TGTGCCAGCAGCGTGTCCATTCCAATTTACAATGAGCAGTTCTTC,CASSVSIPIYNEQFF,-,TRBV5-6,TRBJ2-1,few
TGCAGCGTCGTTTATCCCTACGCCTACGAGCAGTACTTC,CSVVYPYAYEQYF,-,TRBV29-1,TRBJ2-7,-
TGCAGCGTTGGGGACCCAGAGACCCAGTACTTC,CSVGDPETQYF,-,TRBV29-1,TRBJ2-5,few
TGCGCCAGCAGCCTACATGGACCAGCTAATCAGCCCCAGCATTTT,CASSLHGPANQPQHF,-,TRBV4-1,TRBJ1-5,few